This T cell receptor (beta chain) was recorded in a study of immune aging and cytomegalovirus after organ transplant (dated by TCRdb to about 2021). For the wider study: Three-drug immunosuppression with prednisone, tacrolimus, and mycophenolate was given to all transplant recipients. Summary of the overall study and its limitations: Since the sequencing data did not include a CD57 measurement, a conservative gene-based definition of aging was used in its place. Large clones contained a higher proportion of TEMRA cells, and the seven largest clones (just over 1,900 cells) acquired aged and TEMRA cells while losing TCM cells. Aged-phenotype cells increased post-transplant regardless of clone size, earlier in large clones (days 200-264) than small clones, following viremia.

This clonotype is medium-sized (0.01 to 0.1%). Its antigen is unknown. It has no much larger one-base neighbor in the sample; base qualities were not kept. According to the study, the label for this sample's time point signals: five sample-tagged time points from pre-transplant (day -1) to day 368 post-transplant, pooled. Thawed PBMC were stimulated with a CMV IE-1 overlapping peptide library for over ten hours, with no transport inhibitors added. Thawed cells were rested overnight and then stimulated in R10 medium with CD28/CD49d costimulation. The IE-1 peptide library was made up of 15-amino-acid peptides with 11-amino-acid overlaps. Each time point was barcoded using BD Single-Cell Multiplexing Kit Sample Tags, after which the barcoded samples were pooled and stained with oligo-conjugated anti-CD45RA plus sorting antibodies. A BD FACSAria III was used to sort CMV-responsive CD8+CD137+ and CD4+CD154+ T cells at 4-way purity. Blood samples were drawn into EDTA vacutainers and processed by Ficoll gradient within 1-24 hours.

The receptor library was made with single-cell sequencing. The sequencer was an Illumina NovaSeq 6000. The BD Rhapsody Targeted mRNA and AbSeq Reagent Kit, in a microwell format, was used for cell capture and library preparation. Libraries were prepared to cover TCR, sample tags, AbSeq, and targeted mRNA from the Human T-Cell Expression Panel plus custom TOX and TOX2 primers. Libraries were sequenced on an Illumina NovaSeq. Processing in the source paper ran as follows. The analysis covered roughly 9,800 cells in total, of which around 7,100 were CD8 T cells and a few thousand were CD8 T cells with an identifiable TCR CDR3. On the Seven Bridges Genomics platform, raw data were run through the BD Rhapsody Targeted Analysis Pipeline with V(D)J processing. Quality control, Sample Tag demultiplexing with Lex-BDSMK, clone identification with VDJ Explorer, and Seurat clustering were performed in SeqGeq 1.6.0. Clones making up <1% of CD8 T cells were classified as non-expanded, and clones making up >2.5% of the sample were classified as clonal expansions. TCRdb reworked the public reads: Q25 trimming with fastp, MiXCR clone assembly, productive beta chains retained. Entries that share a CDR3 protein sequence are merged under the most common genes and DNA. None of the V and J calls come from the authors' own analysis; TCRdb made them. In this sample the table shows around 21,000 distinct CDR3 sequences, roughly 38% of which occur a single time. Of the sample, about 25% is held by the ten largest clones.

V lost 3 bases and J lost 0 bases; the stretch between them is 12 bases long. CDR1 and CDR2 (LNHDA, SQIVND) derive from the germline V gene (reference sequence). CDR3 length: 16 amino acids, cysteine to phenylalanine. Only the CDR3 portion is preserved as DNA: 48 bases, with reading frame beginning at the first base. The sequenced sample was CMV peptide-activated CD4+ and CD8+ T cells sorted from blood, obtained at five time points, pooled. The meaning of the sample's cell subset or site label: sorted CD8+CD137+ and CD4+CD154+ T cells after 11 to 12 h CMV IE-1 peptide stimulation. The chain couples TRBV19 to TRBJ2-1, and possibly TRBD2, on 5 matching bases. The TCR was taken from a female donor who had a heart transplant and CMV viremia. The CDR3 region reads CASSIWRVSSYNEQFF. The DNA sequence follows: TGTGCCAGTAGTATTTGGCGGGTGAGCTCCTACAATGAGCAGTTCTTC.